This is a list of T cell receptor beta chains from one sample in a study of Ad26.COV2.S vaccination and SARS-CoV-2 variants. This table comes from immunoSEQ multiplex PCR, and its TCRdb copy is limited to in-frame clones, with some not included. This sample has 250,000 or so clones, with 87% found just once. The sequenced sample was peripheral blood, obtained in a trial of Ad26.COV2.S vaccine versus placebo. The receptors shown here come from a person aged 18-60 years who received the Ad26.COV2.S COVID-19 vaccine or a placebo. CDR3s leave out the opening cysteine and the closing phenylalanine or tryptophan.

>TRBJ1-2|TRBV7-2
ASSSVGGAVYGYT
>TRBJ2-5|TRBV2
ASRKSPGGSETQY
>TRBJ1-2|TRBV6-5
ASRHNRAENYGYT
>TRBJ1-1|TRBV5-1
ASSSFPFGQGNTEAF
>TRBJ2-2|TRBV18
ASSLDATGELF
>TRBJ2-3|TRBV7-2
AITAPRKTSGRLGGQY
>TRBJ2-1|TRBV11-3
ASSLSGGGRRDEQF
>TRBJ2-1|TRBV7-2
ASSFRPGQEQF
>TRBJ2-1|TRBV5-6
ASSLDSGGAESYNEQF
>TRBJ2-7|TRBV11-2
ASSTLGAGSPYEQY
>TRBJ2-1|TRBV27
ASSFLAGFNEQF
>TRBJ1-1|TRBV9
ASSVGAGDTEAF
>TRBJ2-2|TRBV7-3
ASSYYNGELF
>TRBJ2-7|TRBV6-5
ASSRTGFEGEQY
>TRBJ2-5|TRBV18
ASSLGTGNGETQY
>TRBJ2-1|TRBV6-2/TRBV6-3
ASSPGTQQF
>TRBJ2-4|TRBV4-3
ASSQDLGIDIQY
>TRBJ2-2|TRBV24-1
ATSDSSGSITGELF
>TRBJ2-5|TRBV15
ATSRGQGAQETQY
>TRBJ1-4|TRBV5-6
ASSLVGQTGGEGKLF
>TRBJ2-1|TRBV15
ATSRDLGGLAGDEQF
>TRBJ2-1|TRBV4-2
ASSQVLRSEQHNEQF
>TRBJ2-7|TRBV4-3
ASSQELDSPYEQY
>TRBJ2-1|TRBV7-2
ASTPMGGGYNEQF
>TRBJ2-1|TRBV5-4
ASSSGLGYNEQF
>TRBJ2-5|TRBV9
ASNNLGLIETQY
>TRBJ1-2|TRBV12-3/TRBV12-4
ASRKGRDYGYT
>TRBJ1-1|TRBV18
ASSPQKGGAEAF
>TRBJ2-5|TRBV6-6
ASSPSYRGWDQETQY
>TRBJ2-1|TRBV5-8
ASSLVGRGRNEQF
>TRBJ1-1|TRBV10-3
AISGRGRETEAF
>TRBJ2-3|TRBV6-5
ASSRDSHRGDTQY
>TRBJ1-1|TRBV5-6
ASSLAGGQDFEAF
>TRBJ2-6|TRBV6-4
ASSDGSGAGANVLT
>TRBJ2-3|TRBV6-5
ASSYGWTTDTQY
>TRBJ1-3|TRBV29-1
SATWTVSGNTIY
>TRBJ1-2|TRBV5-4
ASKTPDIYGYT
>TRBJ1-1|TRBV6-5
ASSPQGWGTEAF
>TRBJ1-2|TRBV10-3
AISQMTDYGYT
>TRBJ2-1|TRBV9
ASAKSGQGIYNEQF
>TRBJ2-5|TRBV6-5
ASSLGQGAGETQY
>TRBJ2-1|TRBV4-1
ASSRWGESSYNEQF
>TRBJ2-3|TRBV10-3
AISEGDRFSTDTQY
>TRBJ1-2|TRBV4-1
ASSQVGQGGQGYT
>TRBJ1-3|TRBV30
AWGGQGRNTIY
>TRBJ1-1|TRBV6-5
ASTLHRGGTEAF
>TRBJ2-5|TRBV19
ASAQGQETQY
>TRBJ1-2|TRBV7-2
ASSLYGPGRDYGYT
>TRBJ1-5|TRBV19
ASNAGQFNQPQH
>TRBJ2-6|TRBV14
ATGAAGANVLT
>TRBJ2-1|TRBV19
ASSALSGANEQF
>TRBJ2-3|TRBV5-4
ASSSGLAPKGDTQY
>TRBJ2-7|TRBV4-3
ASSQAARSYEQY